This is a list of T cell receptor beta chains from one sample in a study of blood T cell repertoires in COVID-19. Only in-frame clones appear in the TCRdb table, and some are missing; sequencing was by immunoSEQ multiplex PCR. The repertoire includes approximately 170,000 clones, approximately 80% of them detected once, and more than 10% sits in the top ten. Material for sequencing was PBMCs or T cells enriched from blood (not recorded which). The receptors originated from a man aged 45 to 65 who had recovered from COVID-19. CDR3s include the opening cysteine and the closing phenylalanine or tryptophan. Each record gives: D gene, V gene, clone size, J gene, CDR3 length, CDR3 DNA, CDR3 protein. The D gene is left open where the match is weak. Size tells how often a clone was seen (once, few, many) or the class of an expanded clone, and some rows leave it out.

TRBD1	TRBV18	-	TRBJ1-1	20	TGTGCCAGCTCACCGATCGGGTACAGGGGAGTCGAATGGATGAACACTGAAGCTTTCTTT	CASSPIGYRGVEWMNTEAFF
TRBD1	TRBV9	-	TRBJ1-4	17	TGTGCCAGCAGCCCTCGGGACAGGGGGTCGACTAATGAAAAACTGTTTTTT	CASSPRDRGSTNEKLFF
-	TRBV5-5	-	TRBJ1-5	15	TGTGCCAGCAGCTCCTCTTCAGGTTTCAATCAGCCCCAGCATTTT	CASSSSSGFNQPQHF
TRBD1	TRBV7-9	-	TRBJ1-1	13	TGTGCCAGTGGAGGGGGCCGCGGCACTGAAGCTTTCTTT	CASGGGRGTEAFF
-	TRBV10-2	-	TRBJ1-5	15	TGCGCCAGCAGTGCTGAGGGGGTAGTAAATCAGCCCCAGCATTTT	CASSAEGVVNQPQHF
-	TRBV11-2	once	TRBJ1-1	11	TGTGCCAGCGGCGGGAACACTGAAGCTTTCTTT	CASGGNTEAFF
-	TRBV2	-	TRBJ1-1	11	TGTGCCAGCAACCTAAACACTGAAGCTTTCTTT	CASNLNTEAFF
-	TRBV2	-	TRBJ2-7	12	TGTGCCAGCAGGACAGGAGGAAGCGAGCAGTACTTC	CASRTGGSEQYF
-	TRBV27	-	TRBJ1-5	16	TGTGCCAGCAGTGGGACAAGTGACTATAGCAATCAGCCCCAGCATTTT	CASSGTSDYSNQPQHF
TRBD2	TRBV10-3	-	TRBJ2-5	14	TGTGCCACCCTCGCGACTAGCCGCGAGGAGACCCAGTACTTC	CATLATSREETQYF
-	TRBV10-3	-	TRBJ2-1	11	TGTGCCATCAGGGACAGAAGTGAGCAGTTCTTC	CAIRDRSEQFF
-	TRBV6-2/TRBV6-3	-	TRBJ2-1	15	TGTGCCAGCAGTTACGTCGGCGGGGGCCGCGGTGAGCAGTTCTTC	CASSYVGGGRGEQFF
-	TRBV30	-	TRBJ1-1	13	TGTGCCTGGAGTAGGAGGATGAACACTGAAGCTTTCTTT	CAWSRRMNTEAFF
TRBD1	TRBV9	-	TRBJ2-7	15	TGTGCCAGCAGCGAATCGACAGGGGGCCGATACGAGCAGTACTTC	CASSESTGGRYEQYF
-	TRBV4-1	-	TRBJ2-5	15	TGCGCCAGCAGCCAGGACGAGACTATTCAAGAGACCCAGTACTTC	CASSQDETIQETQYF
-	TRBV5-1	once	TRBJ1-1	15	TGCGCCAGCAGCTTGGAAGCAGGGAAGGGCACTGAAGCTTTCTTT	CASSLEAGKGTEAFF
-	TRBV28	-	TRBJ1-2	11	TGTGCCAGCAGTGGGGCGTATGGCTACACCTTC	CASSGAYGYTF
TRBD1	TRBV2	-	TRBJ2-1	14	TGTGCCAGCGTCCGGGACAGGGGGCCGGGTGAGCAGTTCTTC	CASVRDRGPGEQFF
TRBD2	TRBV2	few	TRBJ2-1	14	TGTGCCAGCAGTGATAGGCTAGCGGGCTCTGAGCAGTTCTTC	CASSDRLAGSEQFF
-	TRBV11-2	once	TRBJ1-3	16	TGTGCCAGCAGCCGACAGTCGGCGGCAGCTGGAAACACCATATATTTT	CASSRQSAAAGNTIYF
TRBD2	TRBV7-8	-	TRBJ2-5	15	TGTGCCAGCAGCTTTCCAGCGGGGGGGAGAGAGACCCAGTACTTC	CASSFPAGGRETQYF
TRBD1	TRBV6-5	-	TRBJ1-5	15	TGTGCCAGCAGCCTCCAACAGGGGGCTGGGCAGCCCCAGCATTTT	CASSLQQGAGQPQHF
-	TRBV11-3	-	TRBJ2-1	16	TGTGCCAGCAGCTCTTCCTCGGAGGTGGGGAGCAATGAGCAGTTCTTC	CASSSSSEVGSNEQFF
TRBD1	TRBV29-1	few	TRBJ1-5	13	TGCAGCGCCCAGGGGGCAAGCAATCAGCCCCAGCATTTT	CSAQGASNQPQHF
-	TRBV7-2	once	TRBJ2-1	13	TGTGCCAGCAGCTTTTTGCAGGGGAATGAGCAGTTCTTC	CASSFLQGNEQFF
-	TRBV19	-	TRBJ1-5	14	TGTGCCAGTAGTGCCCAGGCAAGCAATCAGCCCCAGCATTTT	CASSAQASNQPQHF
TRBD2	TRBV9	-	TRBJ2-3	18	TGTGCCAGCAGCGCGTCCCGGTTGCGGGGGGATCGCACAGATACGCAGTATTTT	CASSASRLRGDRTDTQYF
TRBD2	TRBV18	once	TRBJ2-1	16	TGTGCCAGCTCACCCGCCGGGACTAGGTCTGGGGGGGAGCAGTTCTTC	CASSPAGTRSGGEQFF
TRBD1	TRBV5-4	-	TRBJ1-4	16	TGTGCCAGCAGCTCTTCTACCGGGACAGCTAATGAAAAACTGTTTTTT	CASSSSTGTANEKLFF
-	TRBV3-1/TRBV3-2	-	TRBJ1-2	12	TGTGCCAGCAGCCAAGCAGGGGTCAGCTACACCTTC	CASSQAGVSYTF
-	TRBV5-4	few	TRBJ2-5	13	TGTGCCAGCAGCTTGGACAGGGAGGAGACCCAGTACTTC	CASSLDREETQYF
-	TRBV5-1	-	TRBJ2-2	16	TGCGCCAGCAGCGTGGACAGAAGCCTTAACACCGGGGAGCTGTTTTTT	CASSVDRSLNTGELFF
-	TRBV4-2	-	TRBJ1-3	17	TGTGCCAGCAGCCAGGCGACAGCTAGAGCCTCTGGAAACACCATATATTTT	CASSQATARASGNTIYF
TRBD1	TRBV6-5	-	TRBJ1-2	14	TGTGCCAGCAGTTACTCCGGACAGGGGGATGGCTACACCTTC	CASSYSGQGDGYTF
TRBD1	TRBV7-2	-	TRBJ1-2	14	TGTGCCAGCAGCTTAAACAGGGGTAACTATGGCTACACCTTC	CASSLNRGNYGYTF
TRBD1	TRBV19	-	TRBJ1-4	14	TGTGCCAGTGAGAGACAGGGTTCTAATGAAAAACTGTTTTTT	CASERQGSNEKLFF
TRBD2	TRBV28	-	TRBJ2-7	15	TGTGCCAGCAGCGCCGTGCCCGGGGGGATGGAGGTGCAGTACTTC	CASSAVPGGMEVQYF
-	TRBV9	-	TRBJ1-1	14	TGTGCCAGCAGCGCCCAGCAGGGGTCCACTGAAGCTTTCTTT	CASSAQQGSTEAFF
-	TRBV5-6	-	TRBJ2-5	14	TGTGCCAGCAGCTCCGTAACAGGAGCGGAGACCCAGTACTTC	CASSSVTGAETQYF
TRBD2	TRBV10-1	-	TRBJ2-7	14	TGCGCCAGCTCTAGCGGGGGGGGCCTGAACGAGCAGTACTTC	CASSSGGGLNEQYF
-	TRBV3-1/TRBV3-2	-	TRBJ2-7	14	TGTGCCAGCAGCCAAGTATCCAGGTCCTACGAGCAGTACTTC	CASSQVSRSYEQYF
-	TRBV23-1	-	TRBJ1-2	15	TGCGCCAGCAGTCAATCGGGGCAGGCTAACTATGGCTACACCTTC	CASSQSGQANYGYTF
TRBD1	TRBV6-1	-	TRBJ1-5	15	TGTGCCAGCAGTGAAGCGACAGGGGTGGATCAGCCCCAGCATTTT	CASSEATGVDQPQHF
-	TRBV3-1/TRBV3-2	-	TRBJ1-5	13	TGTGCCAGCAGCCAAACCAGGGATCAGCCCCAGCATTTT	CASSQTRDQPQHF
-	TRBV7-2	-	TRBJ2-1	14	TGTGCCAGCAGCTTATTGTACCGGGGGAATGAGCAGTTCTTC	CASSLLYRGNEQFF
-	TRBV7-9	few	TRBJ1-1	11	TGTGCCAGCAGCTTGGGCCTGGAAGCTTTCTTT	CASSLGLEAFF